One T cell receptor (beta chain) is described in this entry. Its antigen is unidentified. Trimming removed 4 bases from V and 5 bases from J; junction bases left unmatched: 5. The CDR3 length is 13 residues. The V gene's germline CDR1 is SGHNT and CDR2 YYREEE (reference sequence). The entry originates in a study of cytomegalovirus exposure and HLA in healthy donors. Overall study results and limits: A later analysis linked a missense DCLRE1C variant to TCR beta V- and J-gene trimming. The productive fraction for most TCR beta V segments was about 87% or about 30% in an earlier analysis.

The study ran its PCR with 60 Vbeta and 13 Jbeta primers. The repertoire was sequenced with immunoSEQ multiplex PCR; TCRdb's copy has only in-frame clones and lacks some. The sample has over 80,000 clones, 60% to 85% seen once. Material for sequencing was PBMCs. This receptor was obtained from a man aged 60 to 69 in good health and CMV-seropositive. This chain uses TRBV5-4 with TRBJ2-5; TRBD1 agrees at 7 bases. CDR3 bases: TGTGCCAGCAGCGGGTACAGGGGTGAGACCCAGTACTTC. Protein: CASSGYRGETQYF.